The rows below give T cell receptor beta chains drawn from one sample of a study of blood T cells in healthy people across ages. TCRdb ran MiXCR on the 5' RACE reads and lists one entry per CDR3 protein. The sample lists 650,000 to 800,000 distinct CDR3 sequences, 40% to 50% seen once, with about a fifth in the top ten. Sequencing used blood. These receptors were obtained from a man in his sixties in good health. The CDR3 runs from the conserved cysteine through the conserved F or W. Some rows mark clone size as missing; the rest say once, few, many or name a class of expanded clone.

v_call | clone_size | cdr3_aa
TRBV5-1 | NA | CASSFNREPNTGELFF
TRBV29-1 | few | CSVDFGQGANYGYTF
TRBV6-4 | NA | CASSDNPGPQETQYF
TRBV12-3/TRBV12-4 | few | CASTPGGGTDTQYF
TRBV27 | NA | CASSPRGVDYSRGYTF
TRBV7-8 | NA | CASSSESGAEAFF
TRBV7-2 | many | CASSSRGAYEQYF
TRBV10-3 | NA | CAISQRGMNNEQYF
TRBV5-5 | many | CASSFPGETQYF
TRBV12-3/TRBV12-4 | few | CASSLGDNEETQYF
TRBV18 | NA | CASSPFEGLETQYF
TRBV4-2 | NA | CASSLGQEHYEQYF
TRBV12-3/TRBV12-4 | many | CASSLDGALYNEQFF
TRBV20-1 | once | CSARAISGGVGNEQYF
TRBV6-1 | NA | CASSKCGTSRGVGEQFF
TRBV27 | few | CASSLSSAGGAYEQYF
TRBV15 | few | CATSRDENYEQYF
TRBV12-3/TRBV12-4 | few | CASSSRTGGVSHTNTEAFF
TRBV4-1 | few | CASSQDTGTGANVLTF
TRBV5-6 | NA | CASSFGTSLSSDTQYF
TRBV5-1 | NA | CASSLLGGSYNEQYF
TRBV21-1 | once | CASSQGGVVELFF
TRBV6-1 | many | CASSEDGGPTTKANYGYTF
TRBV5-1 | NA | CASSLERPGGEQYF
TRBV20-1 | NA | CSAAFPGQGYEQYF
TRBV7-9 | NA | CASSNRGINEAFF
TRBV27 | few | CASSSTGTGYNEQFF